A single sample gave rise to the 18 T cell receptor beta chains below, sequenced in a study of blood T cell repertoires in COVID-19. Repertoires were generated with immunoSEQ multiplex PCR, while TCRdb's copy carries only in-frame clones and drops some. This sample has 430,000 or so clones, with approximately 90% found just once. Sequences were obtained from peripheral blood. All receptors derive from a man between 18 and 35 years old with COVID-19, enrolled during active disease.

This chain joins TRBV5-1 and TRBJ1-6, with 7 bases lining up with TRBD1. Per germline, CDR1 SGHRS and CDR2 YFSETQ. With 4 bases clipped from V and 7 bases from J, the junction kept 2 bases outside the gene matches. The CDR3 runs to 13 residues. The CDR3 loop is CASSRGQNSPLHF. As DNA, the CDR3 is TGCGCCAGCAGCAGGGGACAGAATTCACCCCTCCACTTT.

This clone was observed a single time. The CDR3 here is CASSVESSSYNSPLHF. Here the CDR3 DNA reads TGTGCCAGCAGTGTGGAGTCCAGCTCCTATAATTCACCCCTCCACTTT. The chain recombines TRBV6-1 with TRBJ1-6, with D unclear. Germline V CDR1 and CDR2: MNHNS, SASEGT. CDR3 length equals 16 residues. V was pared by 4 bases and J by 0 bases, with 10 bases between.

As regards this clone: The DNA is omitted, as the CDR3 cannot be located on it reliably, and the CDR3 follows TCRdb's listing. The rearrangement links TRBV5-4 to TRBJ1-3. The length of the CDR3 is 15 amino acids, counting both ends. In germline, CDR1 is SGHNT, CDR2 YYREEE (reference sequence). The CDR3 here is CASSFGSGAGNTIYF.

This CDR3 is CASRRTGTEAFF. As DNA, the CDR3 is TGTGCCAGCAGACGGACAGGGACTGAAGCTTTCTTT. J is TRBJ1-1 and V is TRBV27; TRBD1 matches 8 bases. With 6 bases clipped from V and 5 bases from J, the junction kept 2 bases outside the gene matches. Germline V gene lookup returns CDR1 MNHEY and CDR2 SMNVEV (reference sequence). The CDR3 length is 12 residues.

J is TRBJ2-7 and V is TRBV3-1 (or the pseudogene TRBV3-2), with 8 positions matching TRBD2. J gave up 0 bases and V 2 bases, and 9 bases lay outside the gene matches. Looked up from germline, CDR1 is LGHDT and CDR2 is YNNKEL (reference sequence). This CDR3 is 17 amino acids long. CDR3 loop: CASSQLGSGGISYEQYF. The CDR3 nucleotides are TGTGCCAGCAGCCAATTGGGAAGCGGGGGAATCTCCTACGAGCAGTACTTC.

J is TRBJ2-3 and V is TRBV19, with D tentatively TRBD1 (7 bases). Germline CDR1 LNHDA, CDR2 SQIVND (reference sequence). V lost 5 bases and J lost 3, with 12 bases in between. The CDR3 has 14 residues. The CDR3 coding sequence is TGTGCCAGTAGTGTCAGGGGGGTTACAGATACGCAGTATTTT. It codes for CASSVRGVTDTQYF.

This chain connects TRBV6-2 or TRBV6-3 to TRBJ2-5; maybe TRBD2 (7 bases). Germline assignment: CDR1 MNHEY and CDR2 SVGEGT. The CDR3 sequence is 14 residues long. V gave up 6 bases and J gave up 5 bases, with 16 bases separating them. In DNA, the CDR3 is TGTGCCAGCAGCTCCGCGGGGGCGGGGGAGACCCAGTACTTC. Translated, it gives CASSSAGAGETQYF.

This chain connects TRBV5-6 to TRBJ1-2, with D possibly TRBD1 on 5 matching bases. The ends were cut back, 0 bases at V and 8 bases at J, with 14 bases in the middle. CDR1 is SGHDT and CDR2 is YYEEEE in the germline V gene. The CDR3 sequence is 14 residues long. The chain's CDR3 is CASSLGRGAGGYTF. The CDR3 DNA reads as TGTGCCAGCAGCTTGGGCCGGGGCGCGGGGGGCTACACCTTC.

The V and J genes are TRBV5-6 and TRBJ1-2, with 7 bases aligning to TRBD1. V dropped 4 bases and J dropped 2; count of bases not matched to a gene: 5. Germline V gene sequence: CDR1 SGHDT, CDR2 YYEEEE. CDR3 length equals 14 residues. This CDR3 is CASSANRGNYGYTF. The CDR3 nucleotides are TGTGCCAGCAGCGCCAACAGGGGCAACTATGGCTACACCTTC.

This chain connects TRBV19 to TRBJ2-2; 9 nucleotides agree with TRBD1. The CDR3 consists of 15 residues. Germline V lookup: CDR1 LNHDA, CDR2 SQIVND (reference sequence). V gave up 4 bases and J gave up 4 bases; unmatched junction bases: 4. The CDR3 DNA reads as TGTGCCAGTAGTAAAGGACAGGGGAGCACCGGGGAGCTGTTTTTT. Its translation is CASSKGQGSTGELFF.

Regarding this clone: The sample has other DNA sequences that encode this CDR3 too. This sequence joins TRBV5-6 and TRBJ2-5, with 7 bases lining up with TRBD1. Germline CDR1 SGHDT, CDR2 YYEEEE. CDR3 length equals 15 residues. V gave up 0 bases and J gave up 5 bases; unmatched junction bases: 7. The CDR3 sequence: CASSLVAGGRETQYF. DNA of the CDR3: TGTGCCAGCAGCTTGGTGGCAGGGGGTAGGGAGACCCAGTACTTC.

This chain links TRBV7-2 with TRBJ2-5; 8 nucleotides match TRBD2. The CDR3 contains 16 residues. The junction had 10 bases not matched to a gene; V was cut back by 2 bases and J by 5 bases. Germline assignment: CDR1 SGHTA and CDR2 FQGNSA. The CDR3 DNA follows: TGTGCCAGCAGCTTAATGTCGAGCGGGGGATGGGAGACCCAGTACTTC. This sequence encodes CASSLMSSGGWETQYF.

V usage is TRBV7-9 and J usage is TRBJ2-3, with 15 bases matching TRBD2. J lost 4 bases, V lost 4 bases, and 12 bases had no gene match. The germline gives CDR1 SEHNR, CDR2 FQNEAQ (reference sequence). The CDR3 is 19 amino acids. CDR3 loop: CASSSIRTSGREVADTQYF. The DNA of the CDR3 is TGTGCCAGCAGCTCCATACGGACTAGCGGGAGGGAAGTCGCAGATACGCAGTATTTT.

This sequence joins TRBV6-5 and TRBJ2-2; D uncertain. Germline CDR1 reads MNHEY; CDR2 reads SVGAGI. The germline V and J ends were trimmed by 7 bases and 1 base, with 10 bases remaining between them. The CDR3 sequence is 14 residues long. The CDR3 reads CASKKRRNTGELFF. As DNA, the CDR3 is TGTGCCAGCAAAAAAAGGAGGAACACCGGGGAGCTGTTTTTT.

The V gene is TRBV11-2, the J gene TRBJ2-1; weak D call: TRBD1 (5 bases). Trimming left V 7 bases short and J 5 bases short, with 12 bases between. The CDR3 consists of 13 residues. The germline gives CDR1 SGHAT, CDR2 FQNNGV. Here the CDR3 DNA reads TGTGCCAGCACCGGGCTAGGGGACAATGAGCAGTTCTTC. This codes for CASTGLGDNEQFF.

The J gene is TRBJ2-5, the V gene TRBV2, with 7 bases that match TRBD1. There are 14 residues in the CDR3. The junction had 5 bases not matched to a gene; V was cut back by 7 bases and J by 0 bases. CDR1 SNHLY and CDR2 FYNNEI come from the germline V gene. The CDR3 nucleotides read TGTGCCAGCACGGCCAGGGGGTACCAAGAGACCCAGTACTTC. This encodes CASTARGYQETQYF.

This chain connects TRBV4-1 to TRBJ1-1, with D unclear. The V gene's germline CDR1 is MGHRA and CDR2 YSYEKL. This CDR3 is 13 amino acids long. With 1 base removed from V and 8 bases from J, the gap between germline ends came to 11 bases. CDR3 DNA: TGCGCCAGCAGCCAAGTTGGGTTGAGGGAAGCTTTCTTT. It codes for CASSQVGLREAFF.

This clone was seen only once. This CDR3 is CASSERTGINYGYTF. CDR3 DNA: TGTGCCAGCAGTGAGAGGACAGGGATCAACTATGGCTACACCTTC. V is TRBV6-1 and J is TRBJ1-2; 8 bases fit TRBD1. CDR3 size: 15 residues. Germline V gives CDR1 MNHNS, CDR2 SASEGT. Unmatched junction bases numbered 5, after V lost 3 bases and J lost 2 bases.